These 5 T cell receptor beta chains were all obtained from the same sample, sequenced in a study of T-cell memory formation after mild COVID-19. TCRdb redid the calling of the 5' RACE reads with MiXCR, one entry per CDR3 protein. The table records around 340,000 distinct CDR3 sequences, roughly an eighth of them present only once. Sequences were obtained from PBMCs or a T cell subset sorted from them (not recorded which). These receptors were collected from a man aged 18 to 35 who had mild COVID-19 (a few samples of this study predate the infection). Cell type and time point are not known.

Written as DNA, the CDR3 is TGTGCCAGCAGCTTATTGTCAGTTGGCACAGATACGCAGTATTTT. Its translation is CASSLLSVGTDTQYF. The rearrangement links TRBV7-3 to TRBJ2-3; D remains ambiguous. Trimming shortened V by 2 bases and J by 1 base, and 10 bases separated the two germline ends. The CDR3 runs 15 residues. CDR1 is SGHTA and CDR2 is FQGTGA in the germline V gene.

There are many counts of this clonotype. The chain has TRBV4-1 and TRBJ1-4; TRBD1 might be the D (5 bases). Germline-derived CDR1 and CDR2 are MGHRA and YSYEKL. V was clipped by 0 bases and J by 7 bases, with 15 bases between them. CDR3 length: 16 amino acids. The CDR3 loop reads CASSQDLTRVLEKLFF. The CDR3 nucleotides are TGCGCCAGCAGCCAAGACCTAACCAGGGTTCTTGAAAAACTGTTTTTT.

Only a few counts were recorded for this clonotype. CDR3 nucleotide sequence: TGCGCCAGCAGCCAAGCGTACGGGACCCTGGTAAGCTCTGAAGCTTTCTTT. This translates into CASSQAYGTLVSSEAFF. The V gene is TRBV4-3, the J gene TRBJ1-1; D is possibly TRBD1 (5 bases). Germline CDR1 LGHNA, CDR2 YSLEER. Trimming pared 1 base from V and 6 bases from J, leaving 21 bases between. CDR3 length equals 17 residues.

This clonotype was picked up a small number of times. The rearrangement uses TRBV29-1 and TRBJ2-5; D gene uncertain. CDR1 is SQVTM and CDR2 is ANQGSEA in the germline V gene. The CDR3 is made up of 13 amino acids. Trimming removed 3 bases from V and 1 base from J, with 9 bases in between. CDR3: CSVDPGTQETQYF. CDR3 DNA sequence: TGCAGCGTTGACCCGGGCACCCAAGAGACCCAGTACTTC. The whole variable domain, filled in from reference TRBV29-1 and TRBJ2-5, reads SAVISQKPSRDICQRGTSLTIQCQVDSQVTMMFWYRQQPGQSLTLIATANQGSEATYESGFVIDKFPISRPNLTFSTLTVSNMSPEDSSIYLCSVDPGTQETQYFGPGTRLLVL.

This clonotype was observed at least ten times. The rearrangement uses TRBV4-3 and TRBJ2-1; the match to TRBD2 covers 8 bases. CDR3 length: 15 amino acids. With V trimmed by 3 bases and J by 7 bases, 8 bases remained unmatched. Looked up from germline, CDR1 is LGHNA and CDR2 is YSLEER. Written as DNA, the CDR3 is TGCGCCAGCAGCCAGCCCAGCGGGGGTAGGAATGAGCAGTTCTTC. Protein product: CASSQPSGGRNEQFF.